The text below deals with one T cell receptor (beta chain). This specimen comes from a study of blood T cell repertoires in COVID-19. Across the study: The samples span acute and convalescent COVID-19 from the United States, Italy and Spain. The analysed material was cDNA or gDNA that came from T cells, B-cell-depleted T cells, or PBMCs.

The V end lost 5 bases, the J end lost 0 bases, and 23 bases lay between the germline ends. CDR1 is SGHVS, CDR2 FQNEAQ, per germline. This CDR3 spans 19 amino acids. Ages ranged from roughly 18 to 100 years, with residence in approximately 23 US areas. Symptom resolution, clearance, or two negative PCRs marked donors in Cohort 3 as recovered. TCRdb's copy holds only in-frame clones and misses some; the assay was immunoSEQ multiplex PCR. The table lists a few hundred thousand clones, around 84% of them singletons, with 2.5% to 3% in the top ten. J is TRBJ1-3 and V is TRBV7-8; possible D gene TRBD1, 6 bases. The sample comprised PBMCs or T cells enriched from blood (not recorded which). The sequence derives from a woman between 50 and 59 years old who had recovered from COVID-19. The CDR3, as DNA: TGTGCCAGCAGCCTAATCGTATCCACAGGGCTGAGCTCTGGAAACACCATATATTTT. This encodes CASSLIVSTGLSSGNTIYF.